This TCR beta chain was documented in a study of beta chain features in type 1 diabetes. General observations from the study: At VDJ recombination sites, type 1 diabetes patients had fewer insertions and more deleted nucleotides. Shorter templates might be favored by PCR, and equally so in patients and in controls. Among patients with Type 1 diabetes, TCRB CDR3s were moderately but significantly shorter in every one of the four CD4+ subsets.

To note about this clone: The target antigen is unknown.

Sorted populations were all over 95% pure. Trimming cost V 2 bases and J 4 bases, with 9 bases left between them. CDR1 and CDR2 from the germline V gene are MNHNS and SASEGT. The CDR3 contains 13 residues. What was sequenced were expressed TCRB transcripts, since all of the isolated RNA had been reverse transcribed. Deep immunoSEQ sequencing covered naive, central memory and regulatory T cell samples. The protocol was immunoSEQ multiplex PCR, while the TCRdb copy is restricted to in-frame clones and leaves out a portion. Of 100,000 to 150,000 clones in the sample, 9% are singletons; the top ten hold 0.6% to 0.9%.

This chain uses TRBV6-1 with TRBJ2-7; D is unclear. Sequencing was done on a sample of central memory CD4+ T cells from blood. This receptor was identified in a man aged 25-45 years with type 1 diabetes. This chain's CDR3 is CASSESLKYEQYF. The CDR3 DNA sequence: TGTGCCAGCAGTGAAAGCCTGAAATACGAGCAGTACTTC.